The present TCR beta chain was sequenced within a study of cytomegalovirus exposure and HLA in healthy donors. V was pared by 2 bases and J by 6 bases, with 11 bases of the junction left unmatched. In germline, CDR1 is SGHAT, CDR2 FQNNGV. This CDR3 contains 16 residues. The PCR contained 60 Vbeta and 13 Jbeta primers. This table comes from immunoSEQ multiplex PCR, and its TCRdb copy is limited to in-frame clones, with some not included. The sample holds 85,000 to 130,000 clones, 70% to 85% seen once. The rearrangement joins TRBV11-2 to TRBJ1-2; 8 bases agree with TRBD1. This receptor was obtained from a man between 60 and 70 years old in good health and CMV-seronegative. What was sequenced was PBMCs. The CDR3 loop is CASSLLRRQGRDGYTF. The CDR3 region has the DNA TGTGCCAGCAGCTTATTAAGAAGACAGGGGAGAGATGGCTACACCTTC.